Following are 2 T cell receptor beta chains from one sample sequenced in a study of blood T cell repertoires in COVID-19. The protocol was immunoSEQ multiplex PCR, while the TCRdb copy is restricted to in-frame clones and leaves out a portion. The sample consists of under 350,000 clones, 70% to 90% of them appearing once. Sample: PBMCs or T cells enriched from blood (not recorded which). All receptors derive from a woman aged 35 to 49 with acute COVID-19.

The chain is built from TRBV25-1 and TRBJ1-4; 9 bases agree with TRBD1. V gave up 10 bases and J gave up 4 bases; unmatched junction bases: 10. The CDR3 is 15 residues long. Germline V CDR1 and CDR2: MGHDK, SYGVNS. The CDR3 loop is CATTRTGVDNEKLFF. The CDR3, as DNA: TGTGCCACCACCCGGACAGGGGTTGATAATGAAAAACTGTTTTTT.

J is TRBJ1-1 and V is TRBV23-1, with D possibly matching TRBD1 (6 bases). TRBV23-1 is placed among ORFs of uncertain function. V lost 4 bases to trimming and J lost 4 bases, with 28 bases between them. CDR3 size: 19 residues. The CDR3 protein is CASSLPCREGGDKGTEAFF. CDR3 in DNA: TGCGCCAGCAGTCTTCCATGCAGGGAGGGGGGGGACAAAGGCACTGAAGCTTTCTTT.